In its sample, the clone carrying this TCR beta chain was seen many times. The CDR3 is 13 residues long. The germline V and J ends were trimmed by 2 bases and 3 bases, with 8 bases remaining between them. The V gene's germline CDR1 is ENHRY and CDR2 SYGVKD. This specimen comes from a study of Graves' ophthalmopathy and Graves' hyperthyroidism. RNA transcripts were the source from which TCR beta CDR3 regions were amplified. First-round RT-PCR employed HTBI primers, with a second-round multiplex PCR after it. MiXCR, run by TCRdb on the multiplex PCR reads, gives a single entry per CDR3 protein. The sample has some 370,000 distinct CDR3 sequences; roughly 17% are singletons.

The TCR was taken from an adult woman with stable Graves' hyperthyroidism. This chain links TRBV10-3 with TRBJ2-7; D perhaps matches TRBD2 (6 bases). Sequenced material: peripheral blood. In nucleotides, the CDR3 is TGTGCCATCAGTGAGACGGGGGACTACGAGCAGTACTTC. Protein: CAISETGDYEQYF.